This T cell receptor (beta chain) was sequenced in a study of T cells in women clearing cervical HPV infection. At the level of the study: Case blood drawn at lesion detection; control blood after infection cleared.

Comment on this clone: Read coverage stops 3 residues before the CDR3 terminus; the germline J gene supplies the remainder.

The CDR3 sequence is 13 residues long. In germline, CDR1 is LNHDA, CDR2 SQIVND (reference sequence). V was shortened by 3 bases and J by 7 bases, with 12 bases between the two germline ends. Libraries were prepared by immunoSEQ multiplex PCR; TCRdb keeps only in-frame clonotypes and omits some of them. This table holds roughly 30,000 clones. The sample taken for sequencing was blood buffy coat. The rearrangement links TRBV19 to TRBJ1-2, with unresolved D. The source is a woman between 18 and 70 years old with a cervical HPV16 infection that either progressed to CIN3+ or cleared (not recorded which). The sequenced part of the CDR3 DNA is TGTGCCAGTAGTATCCGGCCAGAGGGTGGC. Translated: CASSIRPEGG. The CDR3, in full, reads CASSIRPEGGYTF.